The T cell receptor (beta chain) under discussion was sequenced for a study of spatial heterogeneity in lung cancer. The overall study: Beta-chain sequences consistently outnumbered alpha-chain sequences in detection. Study-wide findings and caveats: Whereas they appeared in blood less at follow-up, ubiquitous expanded tumor TCRs appeared there more at resection.

This clonotype was counted many times. The antigen is unknown. Indicated time point: sample taken at primary tumor resection. 72 TRACERx patients with early, untreated non-small cell lung cancer donated samples. Whole RNA, isolated from tumor, nontumor lung or frozen PBMC, was sequenced without prior sorting. Each CDR3 protein is one row after TCRdb ran MiXCR on the 5' RACE reads. The sample carries about 61,000 distinct CDR3 sequences, roughly 5.9% recorded once. The sample here was PBMCs, taken at surgery. The sequence came from a female donor with early-stage non-small cell lung cancer.

For the CDR3, the DNA is TGCAGCGCTTGGACAGGGGCGAACACCGGGGAGCTGTTTTTT. It yields the protein CSAWTGANTGELFF. The chain joins TRBV29-1 to TRBJ2-2, with 9 bases identical to TRBD1. With V trimmed by 7 bases and J by 0 bases, 3 bases remained unmatched. This CDR3 has 14 amino acids. Germline V CDR1 and CDR2: SQVTM, ANQGSEA.